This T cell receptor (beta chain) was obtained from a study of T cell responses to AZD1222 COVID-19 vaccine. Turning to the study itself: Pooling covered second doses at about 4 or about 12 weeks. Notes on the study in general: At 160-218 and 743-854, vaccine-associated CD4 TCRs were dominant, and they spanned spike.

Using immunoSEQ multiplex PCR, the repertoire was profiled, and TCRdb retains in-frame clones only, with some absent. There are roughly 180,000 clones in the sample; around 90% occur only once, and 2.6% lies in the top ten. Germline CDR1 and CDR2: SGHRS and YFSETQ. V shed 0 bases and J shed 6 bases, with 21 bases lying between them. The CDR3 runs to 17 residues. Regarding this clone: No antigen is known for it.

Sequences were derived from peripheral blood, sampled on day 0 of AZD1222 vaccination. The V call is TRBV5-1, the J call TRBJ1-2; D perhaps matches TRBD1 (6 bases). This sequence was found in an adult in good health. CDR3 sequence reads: CASSLEPTVVRGDGYTF. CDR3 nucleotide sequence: TGCGCCAGCAGCTTGGAACCGACGGTCGTGAGGGGGGATGGCTACACCTTC.